This TCR beta chain was sequenced for a study of blood T cell repertoires in COVID-19. At the level of the study: Both acute and convalescent COVID-19 samples were obtained from the United States, Italy and Spain.

Sequenced by immunoSEQ multiplex PCR; TCRdb stores in-frame clones only, minus some. The sample consists of 200,000 to 250,000 clones, 70% to 90% of them appearing once. V lost 0 bases and J lost 0; bases outside the gene matches: 9. CDR1 and CDR2 from the germline V gene are SGHVS and FNYEAQ. This CDR3 contains 18 residues. Study members were between roughly 18 and 89 years old and lived in some 26 US regions. Cohort assignment relied on participant-reported clinical history. Before being deemed recovered, Cohort 3 donors had two negative PCRs, clearance, or symptom resolution. The gene calls are TRBV7-6 and TRBJ1-1; 8 bases agree with TRBD1. This sequence originates from a man between 25 and 39 years old who had recovered from COVID-19. Sequenced input: PBMCs or T cells enriched from blood (not recorded which). This CDR3 is CASSLAPGQEILNTEAFF. The CDR3 nucleotides read TGTGCCAGCAGCTTAGCCCCGGGACAGGAGATTTTGAACACTGAAGCTTTCTTT.